One and the same sample provided the 32 T cell receptor beta chains below, sequenced in a study of blood T cell repertoires in COVID-19. Using immunoSEQ multiplex PCR, the repertoire was profiled, and TCRdb retains in-frame clones only, with some absent. The sample holds more than 95,000 clones, around four fifths seen once. Material: peripheral blood. These receptors all stem from a human donor in a cohort sampled during active COVID-19.

Only one count was recorded for this clone. The gene calls are TRBV5-1 and TRBJ2-5; 9 nucleotides align to TRBD2. From germline, CDR1 is SGHRS and CDR2 YFSETQ. The V segment lost 3 bases and the J segment 2 bases; nucleotides outside the gene matches: 5. The CDR3 has 15 amino acids. CDR3 in DNA: TGCGCCAGCAGCTCCTCTAGCGGGGCTCAAGAGACCCAGTACTTC. It encodes CASSSSSGAQETQYF.

V is TRBV7-9 and J is TRBJ1-2; 7 nucleotides align to TRBD1. Germline CDR1 is SEHNR and CDR2 is FQNEAQ (reference sequence). The V segment lost 5 bases and the J segment 2 bases; nucleotides outside the gene matches: 17. The CDR3 sequence is 18 residues long. The CDR3 DNA reads as TGTGCCAGCAGCACCTGGGCTGACAGGGAAGATCCAAACTATGGCTACACCTTC. As protein: CASSTWADREDPNYGYTF.

This chain joins TRBV6-5 and TRBJ2-1, with D tentatively TRBD1 (6 bases). With 6 bases removed from V and 5 bases from J, the gap between germline ends came to 11 bases. This CDR3 has 13 residues. The germline gives CDR1 MNHEY, CDR2 SVGAGI. CDR3 in DNA: TGTGCCAGCAGACTACAGGGAAACAATGAGCAGTTCTTC. Its protein is CASRLQGNNEQFF.

This sequence joins TRBV3-1 (or the pseudogene TRBV3-2) and TRBJ1-2; D perhaps matches TRBD1 (6 bases). The CDR3 is 17 residues long. V was trimmed by 2 bases and J by 0 bases, leaving 16 bases between them. Germline values: CDR1 LGHDT, CDR2 YNNKEL (reference sequence). CDR3 nucleotide sequence: TGTGCCAGCAGCCAATCGGGGGGGGCTGGAACTAACTATGGCTACACCTTC. It yields the protein CASSQSGGAGTNYGYTF.

V is TRBV2 and J is TRBJ1-1; possible D gene TRBD1, 5 bases. From germline, CDR1 is SNHLY and CDR2 FYNNEI. The CDR3 extends over 14 amino acids. The V gene lost 4 bases and the J gene lost 5 bases, with 14 bases spanning the gap. CDR3 in DNA: TGTGCCAGCAGTGGGGAGGGGAAGCGGACTGAAGCTTTCTTT. Residues: CASSGEGKRTEAFF.

This sequence joins TRBV28 and TRBJ2-5; 7 nucleotides line up with TRBD1. V gave up 4 bases and J gave up 1 base; unmatched junction bases: 3. This CDR3 comprises 14 residues. Germline V gene data show CDR1 as MDHEN and CDR2 as SYDVKM. CDR3 nucleotide sequence: TGTGCCAGCAGTTCCGGGACAGTCCAAGAGACCCAGTACTTC. Protein sequence: CASSSGTVQETQYF. The complete variable domain, with remaining parts taken from reference TRBV28 and TRBJ2-5, reads DVKVTQSSRYLVKRTGEKVFLECVQDMDHENMFWYRQDPGLGLRLIYFSYDVKMKEKGDIPEGYSVSREKKERFSLILESASTNQTSMYLCASSSGTVQETQYFGPGTRLLVL.

This chain links TRBV19 with TRBJ2-5; TRBD2 matches 7 bases. There are 15 residues in the CDR3. CDR1 and CDR2 (germline): LNHDA, SQIVND (reference sequence). With V trimmed by 1 base and J by 1 base, 3 bases remained unmatched. CDR3 amino acids: CASSIAGGGQETQYF. The CDR3, as DNA: TGTGCCAGTAGTATAGCGGGGGGTGGCCAAGAGACCCAGTACTTC.

This clone has more than one count but fewer than ten. This chain's CDR3 is CASSLLTGGSQPQHF. CDR3 bases: TGTGCCAGCAGCTTATTGACAGGGGGGAGTCAGCCCCAGCATTTT. V and J are TRBV7-2 and TRBJ1-5, with TRBD1 matching 9 bases. The germline V gene has CDR1 SGHTA and CDR2 FQGNSA. Trimming removed 2 bases from V and 6 bases from J; junction bases left unmatched: 5. CDR3 size: 15 residues.

In this sample, this clone turned up once. V usage is TRBV7-2 and J usage is TRBJ2-7; 7 bases fit TRBD1. With 3 bases clipped from V and 4 bases from J, the junction kept 6 bases outside the gene matches. Germline values: CDR1 SGHTA, CDR2 FQGNSA. The CDR3 spans 14 residues. The CDR3 loop is CASSFKGAFYEQYF. CDR3 sequence (DNA): TGTGCCAGCAGCTTCAAGGGGGCATTTTACGAGCAGTACTTC.

The V call is TRBV28, the J call TRBJ2-5, with TRBD2 matching 9 bases. From germline, CDR1 is MDHEN and CDR2 SYDVKM. With V trimmed by 6 bases and J by 1 base, 3 bases remained unmatched. This CDR3 is built from 14 residues. This CDR3 is CASSRGGAQETQYF. The DNA for the CDR3 is TGTGCCAGCAGCCGCGGGGGGGCCCAAGAGACCCAGTACTTC.

This clone was counted a single time. The chain has TRBV5-1 and TRBJ2-3; TRBD2 matches 11 bases. The CDR3 sequence is 14 residues long. The germline CDR1 and CDR2 sequences are SGHRS and YFSETQ. With 4 bases clipped from V and 5 bases from J, the junction kept 3 bases outside the gene matches. The CDR3 loop reads CASSPGTSGDTQYF. CDR3 DNA sequence: TGCGCCAGCAGCCCTGGGACTAGCGGAGATACGCAGTATTTT.

V gene TRBV19 combines with J gene TRBJ1-6; 7 nucleotides line up with TRBD1. CDR3 length: 14 amino acids. Germline-derived CDR1 and CDR2 are LNHDA and SQIVND (reference sequence). Trimming cost V 5 bases and J 7 bases; bases outside gene matches: 5. Here the CDR3 reads CASSDRQGNSPLHF. In nucleotides, the CDR3 is TGTGCCAGTAGTGATCGACAGGGAAATTCACCCCTCCACTTT.

The rearrangement joins TRBV10-3 to TRBJ1-2, with no clear D. Germline CDR1 and CDR2: ENHRY and SYGVKD. This CDR3 is 14 amino acids long. The ends were cut back, 0 bases at V and 4 bases at J, with 9 bases in the middle. CDR3 amino acids: CAISESVGSYGYTF. The DNA of the CDR3 is TGTGCCATCAGTGAGTCGGTCGGGAGCTATGGCTACACCTTC.

This chain links TRBV20-1 with TRBJ2-1; 11 nucleotides match TRBD2. Germline V gene sequence: CDR1 DFQATT, CDR2 SNEGSKA (reference sequence). Germline trimming cut 3 bases from V and 4 bases from J; bases unmatched to any gene: 8. CDR3 size: 16 residues. CDR3 sequence reads: CSASPPRLAGYNEQFF. The CDR3 bases are TGCAGTGCTAGTCCGCCGCGACTAGCGGGATACAATGAGCAGTTCTTC.

This clone was counted only a few times. This sequence joins TRBV7-2 and TRBJ1-2; D call uncertain. V was shortened by 5 bases and J by 4 bases, with 14 bases between the two germline ends. The CDR3 has 14 amino acids. Germline-derived CDR1 and CDR2 are SGHTA and FQGNSA. The CDR3 bases are TGTGCCAGCAGCCGGGAGGACGGTGGCTATGGCTACACCTTC. Protein: CASSREDGGYGYTF.

The chain carries TRBV24-1 and TRBJ2-3; 8 nucleotides align to TRBD2. Germline CDR1 is KGHDR and CDR2 is SFDVKD. The CDR3 is 16 amino acids. The trim removed 6 bases at V and 4 bases at J, leaving 11 bases unmatched. The CDR3 DNA reads as TGTGCCACCAGTAACCTCACCCCCGGGAGGGCAGATACGCAGTATTTT. Residues: CATSNLTPGRADTQYF.

This clone was seen only once. This chain uses TRBV18 with TRBJ2-2; 10 nucleotides align to TRBD2. The CDR3 runs to 18 residues. Germline values: CDR1 KGHSH, CDR2 LQKENI. The J segment lost 1 base and the V segment lost 2 bases, leaving 7 bases of the junction unmatched. This CDR3 reads CASSPTAGGAMNTGELFF. CDR3 bases: TGTGCCAGCTCACCAACAGCGGGAGGGGCAATGAACACCGGGGAGCTGTTTTTT.

This clone was counted between two and nine times. The chain combines TRBV7-9 with TRBJ1-2, with TRBD1 matching 9 bases. The junction had 6 bases not matched to a gene; V was cut back by 1 base and J by 6 bases. The germline gives CDR1 SEHNR, CDR2 FQNEAQ (reference sequence). CDR3 length: 15 amino acids. This chain's CDR3 is CASSLELGQGDGYTF. For the CDR3, the DNA is TGTGCCAGCAGCTTAGAGTTGGGACAGGGCGATGGCTACACCTTC.

Only a few counts were recorded for this clone. The chain has TRBV7-2 and TRBJ1-1; weak D call: TRBD1 (6 bases). The V gene lost 3 bases and the J gene lost 1 base, with 9 bases spanning the gap. The V gene's germline CDR1 is SGHTA and CDR2 FQGNSA. The CDR3 is 14 amino acids. The CDR3 region is CASSFQGSNTEAFF. In DNA, the CDR3 is TGTGCCAGCAGCTTTCAGGGGTCGAACACTGAAGCTTTCTTT.

The chain uses TRBV5-4 and TRBJ1-6; D unresolved. With 10 bases removed from V and 4 bases from J, the gap between germline ends came to 12 bases. Germline V CDR1 and CDR2: SGHNT, YYREEE (reference sequence). The CDR3 extends over 13 amino acids. In DNA form, the CDR3 reads TGTGCCTCCGCCGGGGAGTATAATTCACCCCTCCACTTT. Amino acids: CASAGEYNSPLHF.

The genes are TRBV3-1 (or the pseudogene TRBV3-2) and TRBJ2-5; 8 nucleotides agree with TRBD1. The CDR3 consists of 15 residues. The V gene end was trimmed by 8 bases and the J gene end by 6 bases; junction bases not matched to a gene: 14. Germline values: CDR1 LGHDT, CDR2 YNNKEL (reference sequence). The CDR3 DNA reads TGTGCCAGCTCCTCCGGGACAGGAACGGGAAAGACCCAGTACTTC. Amino acids: CASSSGTGTGKTQYF.

The table lists this clone with a count of one. This chain connects TRBV13 to TRBJ1-4, with 8 bases identical to TRBD1. This CDR3 region has 13 residues. From germline, CDR1 is PRHDT and CDR2 FYEKMQ (reference sequence). After removal of 6 bases from V and 6 bases from J, the junction contained 3 bases not matched to a gene. The CDR3 loop reads CASRSDRDEKLFF. CDR3 in DNA: TGTGCCAGCAGGTCGGACAGGGATGAAAAACTGTTTTTT.

CDR3 in amino acids: CASSTDMSWETQYF. The DNA of the CDR3 is TGTGCCAGTAGTACCGACATGAGCTGGGAGACCCAGTACTTC. V is TRBV19 and J is TRBJ2-5, with D unclear. This CDR3 has 14 residues. CDR1 LNHDA and CDR2 SQIVND come from the germline V gene (reference sequence). Trimming took 4 bases from V and 5 from J, leaving 14 bases between them.

The V call is TRBV19, the J call TRBJ2-5; a weak D match, TRBD1 (6 bases). V was shortened by 2 bases and J by 4 bases, with 11 bases between the two germline ends. The germline V gene encodes CDR1 LNHDA and CDR2 SQIVND (reference sequence). The length of the CDR3 is 14 residues. The CDR3 sequence: CASSIWGQGETQYF. The CDR3 DNA reads as TGTGCCAGTAGTATATGGGGGCAGGGAGAGACCCAGTACTTC.

This clone was seen more than once but under ten times. The chain combines TRBV19 with TRBJ2-1; D may be TRBD2 (6 bases). The CDR3 sequence is 13 residues long. V was shortened by 2 bases and J by 8 bases, with 10 bases between the two germline ends. Germline V lookup: CDR1 LNHDA, CDR2 SQIVND (reference sequence). CDR3 sequence: CASSILTGDEQFF. CDR3 DNA: TGTGCCAGTAGTATACTTACGGGAGATGAGCAGTTCTTC.

V gene TRBV19 combines with J gene TRBJ1-5; D might be TRBD1 (5 bases). CDR3 length: 15 residues. Trimming pared 2 bases from V and 4 bases from J, leaving 12 bases between. Per germline, CDR1 LNHDA and CDR2 SQIVND (reference sequence). The CDR3 nucleotides are TGTGCCAGTAGTATAAGGACAAAGGGGAATCAGCCCCAGCATTTT. Protein: CASSIRTKGNQPQHF.

This clone has just one count. This chain connects TRBV19 to TRBJ2-4, with 12 bases lining up with TRBD2. J was trimmed by 0 bases and V by 5 bases; bases with no gene match: 11. CDR1 is LNHDA, CDR2 SQIVND, per germline (reference sequence). This CDR3 spans 19 amino acids. The CDR3 region is CASSYLAGGNKLAKNIQYF. In DNA, the CDR3 is TGTGCCAGTAGTTACCTAGCGGGAGGGAATAAACTAGCCAAAAACATTCAGTACTTC.

V is TRBV5-1 and J is TRBJ2-1; tentatively, D is TRBD1 (6 bases). The CDR3 is 14 amino acids. In germline, CDR1 is SGHRS, CDR2 YFSETQ. The germline V and J ends were trimmed by 4 bases and 5 bases, with 13 bases remaining between them. The CDR3 DNA sequence: TGCGCCAGCAGCCTGGGGGACATTAACAATGAGCAGTTCTTC. This gives the protein CASSLGDINNEQFF.

The chain couples TRBV3-1 (or the pseudogene TRBV3-2) to TRBJ1-1; D is unresolved. The CDR3 has 14 residues. CDR1 LGHDT and CDR2 YNNKEL come from the germline V gene (reference sequence). Trimming removed 8 bases at V and 1 base at J, with 14 bases between. The CDR3 sequence is CASFSGISNTEAFF. CDR3 sequence (DNA): TGTGCCAGCTTCTCGGGGATCTCGAACACTGAAGCTTTCTTT.

This sequence joins TRBV2 and TRBJ2-3; 7 bases are shared with TRBD1. This CDR3 comprises 15 residues. J lost 0 bases, V lost 5 bases, and 5 bases had no gene match. Germline V gene sequence: CDR1 SNHLY, CDR2 FYNNEI. CDR3 region: CASSQPGQSTDTQYF. CDR3 coding DNA: TGTGCCAGCAGTCAACCGGGACAGAGCACAGATACGCAGTATTTT. The variable domain in full, with the rest retrieved from reference TRBV2 and TRBJ2-3, is EPEVTQTPSHQVTQMGQEVILRCVPISNHLYFYWYRQILGQKVEFLVSFYNNEISEKSEIFDDQFSVERPDGSNFTLKIRSTKLEDSAMYFCASSQPGQSTDTQYFGPGTRLTVL.

As concerns this clone: One end of the junction varies from germline; a read error may be responsible. The V call is TRBV7-7, the J call TRBJ2-5; a weak D match, TRBD1 (6 bases). Germline lookup yields CDR1 SSHAT and CDR2 FNYEAQ (reference sequence). This CDR3 comprises 15 residues. CDR3 bases: TGTGCTAGCAGCTTAGTCGGCAGGGGAGCGGAGACCCAGTACTTC. Translation gives CASSLVGRGAETQYF.

This clone occurred once. The genes are TRBV5-6 and TRBJ1-3; the D is unclear. Trimming took 4 bases from V and 0 from J, leaving 14 bases between them. Germline assignment: CDR1 SGHDT and CDR2 YYEEEE. The CDR3 contains 16 residues. CDR3 nucleotide sequence: TGTGCCAGCAGCCGGCGGGCGCTAAACTCTGGAAACACCATATATTTT. Its protein product is CASSRRALNSGNTIYF.